The rows below give T cell receptor beta chains drawn from one sample of a study of human T cells and chemical hapten exposure. MiXCR was run by TCRdb on the RACE reads, yielding one entry per CDR3 protein. In the table there are 95,000 to 150,000 distinct CDR3 sequences, roughly an eighth of which are singletons. The sequencing used whole blood, collected in connection with sensitization to the hapten diphenylcyclopropenone (DPC). These receptors originate from a man aged 18-30 years with alopecia areata. Some clones in this sample may be carry-over from other donors' samples. CDR3s include the opening cysteine and the closing phenylalanine or tryptophan. The D gene is left open where the match is weak. A row's size may be missing; if present it is once, few, many or a size class.

>.|few|TRBJ2-6|TRBV5-1
CASSVTSGANVLTF
TGCGCCAGCAGCGTTACCTCTGGGGCCAACGTCCTGACTTTC
>TRBD1|.|TRBJ1-5|TRBV29-1
CCVGDRGNQPQHF
TGCTGCGTCGGTGACAGGGGCAATCAGCCCCAGCATTTT
>TRBD1|few|TRBJ1-1|TRBV4-1
CASSQDQGGRTEAFF
TGCGCCAGCAGCCAAGATCAAGGGGGCCGCACTGAAGCTTTCTTT
>TRBD2|few|TRBJ2-5|TRBV29-1
CSVALAAQETQYF
TGCAGCGTTGCGCTAGCGGCCCAAGAGACCCAGTACTTC
>.|.|TRBJ1-4|TRBV4-1
CASSQGGLNNEKLFF
TGCGCCAGCAGCCAAGGGGGACTGAATAATGAAAAACTGTTTTTT
>.|few|TRBJ2-2|TRBV9
CASSVGGARGATGELFF
TGTGCCAGCAGCGTAGGAGGGGCCCGCGGGGCCACCGGGGAGCTGTTTTTT
>.|.|TRBJ1-2|TRBV7-2
CASSFRTFYGYTF
TGTGCCAGCAGCTTCCGGACCTTCTATGGCTACACCTTC
>.|.|TRBJ2-5|TRBV7-2
CASALPGLGETQYF
TGTGCCAGCGCCCTCCCCGGGCTAGGAGAGACCCAGTACTTC
>.|.|TRBJ1-5|TRBV19
CASSKRTVSNQPQHF
TGTGCCAGTAGTAAACGGACCGTTAGCAATCAGCCCCAGCATTTT
>.|.|TRBJ1-1|TRBV7-9
CASSLVLGNAEAFF
TGTGCCAGCAGCTTAGTTCTGGGGAACGCTGAAGCTTTCTTT
>TRBD1|few|TRBJ2-7|TRBV4-1
CASSQDRGPYEQYF
TGCGCCAGCAGCCAAGACAGGGGGCCCTACGAGCAGTACTTC
>.|many|TRBJ1-1|TRBV29-1
CSVGGLNTEAFF
TGCAGCGTTGGAGGTCTGAACACTGAAGCTTTCTTT
>TRBD1|few|TRBJ1-1|TRBV18
CASSPGDSFYTEAFF
TGTGCCAGCTCACCCGGGGACAGCTTCTACACTGAAGCTTTCTTT
>.|.|TRBJ1-2|TRBV20-1
CSARDGREATHGYTF
TGCAGTGCTAGAGATGGCAGGGAGGCGACTCATGGCTACACCTTC
>.|.|TRBJ2-6|TRBV5-5
CASSLVFRLPSGANVLTF
TGTGCCAGCAGCTTGGTGTTCAGACTACCCTCTGGGGCCAACGTCCTGACTTTC
>TRBD2|few|TRBJ2-5|TRBV7-2
CASKAGPQETQYF
TGTGCCAGCAAAGCGGGGCCGCAAGAGACCCAGTACTTC
>TRBD1|.|TRBJ1-1|TRBV10-3
CAISPAGTGNTEAFF
TGTGCCATCAGTCCCGCCGGGACAGGGAACACTGAAGCTTTCTTT
>.|.|TRBJ1-1|TRBV6-2/TRBV6-3
CASNRKNTEAFF
TGTGCCAGCAACAGGAAGAACACTGAAGCTTTCTTT
>.|many|TRBJ2-5|TRBV19
CASSRTLKPETQYF
TGTGCCAGTAGTAGGACGCTCAAGCCGGAGACCCAGTACTTC
>.|many|TRBJ2-7|TRBV6-2/TRBV6-3
CASSYSETQVQYF
TGTGCCAGCAGTTACTCCGAGACCCAAGTGCAGTACTTC
>.|.|TRBJ2-3|TRBV29-1
CSFRVSSTDTQYF
TGCAGCTTCAGGGTTTCAAGCACAGATACGCAGTATTTT
>TRBD1|.|TRBJ2-1|TRBV11-2
CASSSDRGDEQFF
TGTGCCAGCAGCTCGGACAGGGGAGATGAGCAGTTCTTC
>.|few|TRBJ1-1|TRBV7-9
CASSPHPNTEAFF
TGTGCCAGCAGCCCCCATCCGAACACTGAAGCTTTCTTT
>.|few|TRBJ1-1|TRBV29-1
CSVGTLTEAFF
TGCAGCGTTGGAACGTTAACTGAAGCTTTCTTT
>.|.|TRBJ2-2|TRBV5-6
CASSPTDTFANTGELFF
TGTGCCAGCAGCCCCACTGACACCTTCGCGAACACCGGGGAGCTGTTTTTT
>TRBD2|many|TRBJ2-1|TRBV24-1
CATSDSASGGAYEQFF
TGTGCCACCAGTGATTCGGCTAGCGGGGGGGCGTATGAGCAGTTCTTC
>.|few|TRBJ1-2|TRBV10-3
CAISDLLGPHGYTF
TGTGCCATCAGTGATTTACTCGGGCCTCATGGCTACACCTTC
>.|once|TRBJ1-4|TRBV4-1
CASSQLQGEKLFF
TGCGCCAGCAGCCAGCTCCAGGGTGAAAAACTGTTTTTT
>TRBD1|few|TRBJ2-7|TRBV6-5
CASSYQGESYEQYF
TGTGCCAGCAGTTACCAGGGGGAGAGTTACGAGCAGTACTTC
>.|.|TRBJ2-2|TRBV5-1
CASRTGTETGELFF
TGCGCCAGCAGGACCGGGACCGAGACCGGGGAGCTGTTTTTT
>.|.|TRBJ2-3|TRBV5-1
CASSLSARADTQYF
TGCGCCAGCAGCCTGTCTGCGAGGGCGGATACGCAGTATTTT
>.|.|TRBJ1-5|TRBV29-1
CSVGDSFQPQHF
TGCAGCGTCGGCGACAGCTTTCAGCCCCAGCATTTT
>.|.|TRBJ1-1|TRBV6-2/TRBV6-3
CASSPGLSPGNTEAFF
TGTGCCAGCAGCCCCGGGCTAAGCCCGGGGAACACTGAAGCTTTCTTT
>.|.|TRBJ1-2|TRBV6-6
CASSYNGYTF
TGTGCCAGCAGTTACAATGGCTACACCTTC
>TRBD2|few|TRBJ2-3|TRBV5-4
CASSLQRGVHTDTQYF
TGTGCCAGCAGCTTACAACGGGGGGTCCACACAGATACGCAGTATTTT
>.|.|TRBJ2-1|TRBV12-3/TRBV12-4
CASSTDLVQFF
TGTGCCAGCAGTACGGACCTTGTACAGTTCTTC
>.|.|TRBJ1-1|TRBV6-5
CASSYDGNTEAFF
TGTGCCAGCAGTTACGACGGAAACACTGAAGCTTTCTTT
>.|.|TRBJ2-7|TRBV29-1
CSVGKTGIYEQYF
TGCAGCGTGGGGAAAACAGGGATCTACGAGCAGTACTTC
>.|.|TRBJ2-1|TRBV11-1
CASSILGYSYNEQFF
TGTGCCAGCAGTATACTAGGGTACTCCTACAATGAGCAGTTCTTC
>.|few|TRBJ2-3|TRBV7-3
CASSLRESGTDTQYF
TGTGCCAGCAGCTTGAGGGAGTCGGGCACAGATACGCAGTATTTT
>.|many|TRBJ1-5|TRBV4-2
CASSQEEGSQPQHF
TGTGCCAGCAGCCAAGAGGAGGGAAGTCAGCCCCAGCATTTT
>TRBD1|many|TRBJ1-5|TRBV6-2/TRBV6-3
CASSGTGGSNQPQHF
TGTGCCAGCAGTGGCACAGGGGGAAGCAATCAGCCCCAGCATTTT
>.|.|TRBJ2-6|TRBV18
CASSPLFGAGANVLTF
TGTGCCAGCTCACCACTCTTCGGGGCTGGGGCCAACGTCCTGACTTTC
>TRBD2|few|TRBJ2-1|TRBV6-5
CASSYSLAGGNEQFF
TGTGCCAGCAGTTACTCCCTAGCGGGGGGGAATGAGCAGTTCTTC
>.|few|TRBJ2-1|TRBV5-1
CASSSLVNEQFF
TGCGCCAGCAGCTCTTTAGTCAATGAGCAGTTCTTC
>.|.|TRBJ2-1|TRBV6-1
CASSGGGAWNEQFF
TGTGCCAGCAGTGGTGGCGGGGCTTGGAATGAGCAGTTCTTC
>TRBD1|.|TRBJ1-1|TRBV11-2
CASSLDEGAAFF
TGTGCCAGCAGCTTAGATGAGGGGGCTGCTTTCTTT
>.|.|TRBJ1-5|TRBV4-3
CASSQDRHQPQHF
TGCGCCAGCAGCCAAGATCGACATCAGCCCCAGCATTTT
>.|once|TRBJ2-2|TRBV3-1
CASSQGMNTGELFF
TGTGCCAGCAGCCAAGGGATGAACACCGGGGAGCTGTTTTTT
>.|.|TRBJ2-7|TRBV10-1
CASSESTRGGYEQYF
TGCGCCAGCAGTGAGTCTACCAGGGGGGGCTACGAGCAGTACTTC